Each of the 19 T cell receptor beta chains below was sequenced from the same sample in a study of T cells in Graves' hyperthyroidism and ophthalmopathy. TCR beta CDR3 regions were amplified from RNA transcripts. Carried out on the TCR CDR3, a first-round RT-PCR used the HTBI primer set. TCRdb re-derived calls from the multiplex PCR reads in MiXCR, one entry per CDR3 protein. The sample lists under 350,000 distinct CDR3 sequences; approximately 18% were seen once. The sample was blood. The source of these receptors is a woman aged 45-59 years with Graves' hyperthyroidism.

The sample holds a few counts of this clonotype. The CDR3 reads CASTPTSGENTGELFF. The CDR3 region has the DNA TGTGCCAGCACCCCTACTAGCGGGGAGAACACCGGGGAGCTGTTTTTT. The rearrangement joins TRBV6-1 to TRBJ2-2; 10 bases match TRBD2. This CDR3 has 16 residues. V lost 7 bases, J lost 1 base, and 6 bases stayed unmatched. Germline V gives CDR1 MNHNS, CDR2 SASEGT.

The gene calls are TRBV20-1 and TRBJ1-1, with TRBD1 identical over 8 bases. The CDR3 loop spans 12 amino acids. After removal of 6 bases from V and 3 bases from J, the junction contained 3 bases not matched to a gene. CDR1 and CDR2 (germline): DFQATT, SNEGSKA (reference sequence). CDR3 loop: CSATDRDTEAFF. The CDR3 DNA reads TGCAGTGCCACGGACAGGGACACTGAAGCTTTCTTT.

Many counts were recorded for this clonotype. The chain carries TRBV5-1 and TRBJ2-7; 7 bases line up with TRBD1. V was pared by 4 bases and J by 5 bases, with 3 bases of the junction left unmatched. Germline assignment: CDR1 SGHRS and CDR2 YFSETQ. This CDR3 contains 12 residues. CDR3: CASSVRGNEQYV. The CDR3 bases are TGCGCCAGCAGCGTCAGGGGGAACGAGCAGTACGTC.

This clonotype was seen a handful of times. CDR3 in amino acids: CASSLGTPPYEQYV. In nucleotides, the CDR3 is TGTGCCAGCAGCCTGGGGACCCCGCCCTACGAGCAGTACGTC. This chain joins TRBV13 and TRBJ2-7; either TRBD1 or TRBD2 may supply D (5 bases each). The CDR3 is made up of 14 amino acids. The germline V and J ends were trimmed by 5 bases and 2 bases, with 13 bases remaining between them. Germline V CDR1 and CDR2: PRHDT, FYEKMQ (reference sequence).

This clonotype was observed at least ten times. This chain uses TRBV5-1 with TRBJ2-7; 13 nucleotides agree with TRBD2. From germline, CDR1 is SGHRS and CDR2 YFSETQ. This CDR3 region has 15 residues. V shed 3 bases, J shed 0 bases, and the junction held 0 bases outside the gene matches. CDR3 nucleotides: TGCGCCAGCAGCTGGACTAGCGGGAGCTCCTACGAGCAGTACTTC. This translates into CASSWTSGSSYEQYF.

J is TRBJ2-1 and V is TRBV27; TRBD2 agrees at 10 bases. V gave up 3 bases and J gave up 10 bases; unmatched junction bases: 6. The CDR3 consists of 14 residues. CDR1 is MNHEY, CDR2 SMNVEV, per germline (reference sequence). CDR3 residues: CASSLASGRVEQFF. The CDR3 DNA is TGTGCCAGCAGTTTGGCCAGCGGGAGGGTGGAGCAGTTCTTC.

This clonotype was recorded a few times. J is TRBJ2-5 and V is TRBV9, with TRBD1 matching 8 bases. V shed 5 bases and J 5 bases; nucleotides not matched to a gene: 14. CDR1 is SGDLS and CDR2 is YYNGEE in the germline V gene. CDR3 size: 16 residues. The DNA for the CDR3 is TGTGCCAGCAGAGAGCAGGGGGCGAAGGGATCGGAGACCCAGTACTTC. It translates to CASREQGAKGSETQYF.

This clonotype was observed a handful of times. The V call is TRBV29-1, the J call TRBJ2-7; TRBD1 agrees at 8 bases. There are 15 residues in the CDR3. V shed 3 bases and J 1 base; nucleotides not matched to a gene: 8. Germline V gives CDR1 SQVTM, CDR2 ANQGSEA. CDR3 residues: CSVEATGTGSYEQYF. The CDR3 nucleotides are TGCAGCGTTGAGGCAACCGGGACAGGATCCTACGAGCAGTACTTC.

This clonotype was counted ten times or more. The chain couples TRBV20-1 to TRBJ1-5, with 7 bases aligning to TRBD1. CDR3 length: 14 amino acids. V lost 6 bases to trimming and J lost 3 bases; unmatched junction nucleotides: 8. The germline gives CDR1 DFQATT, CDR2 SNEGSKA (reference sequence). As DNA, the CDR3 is TGCAGTGCGACGAGGGACAGCACCAATCAGCCCCAGCATTTT. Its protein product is CSATRDSTNQPQHF.

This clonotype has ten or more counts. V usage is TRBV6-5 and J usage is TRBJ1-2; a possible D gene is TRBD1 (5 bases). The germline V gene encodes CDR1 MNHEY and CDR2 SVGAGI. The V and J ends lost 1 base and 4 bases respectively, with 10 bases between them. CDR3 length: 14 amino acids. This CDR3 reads CASSYYDSSYGYTF. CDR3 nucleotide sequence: TGTGCCAGCAGTTACTACGACAGTTCCTATGGCTACACCTTC.

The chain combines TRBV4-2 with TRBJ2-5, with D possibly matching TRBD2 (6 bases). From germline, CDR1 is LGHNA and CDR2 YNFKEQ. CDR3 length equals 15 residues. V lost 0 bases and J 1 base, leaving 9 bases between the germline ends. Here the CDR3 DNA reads TGTGCCAGCAGCCAAGATCAAGCGGGCCAAGAGACCCAGTACTTC. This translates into CASSQDQAGQETQYF.

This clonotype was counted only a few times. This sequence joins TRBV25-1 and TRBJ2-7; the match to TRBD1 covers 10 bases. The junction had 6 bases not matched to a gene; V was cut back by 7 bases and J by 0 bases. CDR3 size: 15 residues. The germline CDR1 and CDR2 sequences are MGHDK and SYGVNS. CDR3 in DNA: TGTGCCAGCATTGGACAGGGGGGAGACTCCTACGAGCAGTACTTC. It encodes CASIGQGGDSYEQYF.

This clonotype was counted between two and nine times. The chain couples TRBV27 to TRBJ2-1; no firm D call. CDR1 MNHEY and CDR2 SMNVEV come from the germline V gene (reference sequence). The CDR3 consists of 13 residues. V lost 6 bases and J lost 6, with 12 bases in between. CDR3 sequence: CASSHDSPNEQFF. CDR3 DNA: TGTGCCAGCAGCCACGACTCCCCCAATGAGCAGTTCTTC.

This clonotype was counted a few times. CDR3 protein: CASSDPQRSYEQYF. CDR3 nucleotide sequence: TGTGCCAGCAGTGACCCCCAGCGCTCCTACGAGCAGTACTTC. This chain links TRBV2 with TRBJ2-7; D unresolved. The CDR3 length is 14 residues. V was clipped by 3 bases and J by 0 bases, with 9 bases between them. Germline V gene lookup returns CDR1 SNHLY and CDR2 FYNNEI.

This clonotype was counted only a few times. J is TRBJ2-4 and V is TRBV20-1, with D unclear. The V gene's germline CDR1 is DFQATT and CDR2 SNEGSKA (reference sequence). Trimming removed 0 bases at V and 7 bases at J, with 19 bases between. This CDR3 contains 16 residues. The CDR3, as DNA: TGCAGTGCTAGAGATCAAGTTTGGGATATCAGTAACATTCAGTACTTC. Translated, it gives CSARDQVWDISNIQYF.

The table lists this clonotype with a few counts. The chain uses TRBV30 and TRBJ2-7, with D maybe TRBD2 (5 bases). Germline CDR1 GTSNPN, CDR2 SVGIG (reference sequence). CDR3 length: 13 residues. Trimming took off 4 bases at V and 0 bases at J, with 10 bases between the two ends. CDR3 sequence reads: CAWTGGSSYEQYF. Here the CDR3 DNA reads TGTGCCTGGACAGGAGGAAGCTCCTACGAGCAGTACTTC.

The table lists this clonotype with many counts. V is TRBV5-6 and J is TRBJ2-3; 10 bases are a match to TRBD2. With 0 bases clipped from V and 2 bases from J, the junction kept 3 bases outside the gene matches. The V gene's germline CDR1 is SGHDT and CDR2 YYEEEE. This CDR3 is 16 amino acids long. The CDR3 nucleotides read TGTGCCAGCAGCTTGGGGACTAGCGGCCTCACAGATACGCAGTATTTT. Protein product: CASSLGTSGLTDTQYF.

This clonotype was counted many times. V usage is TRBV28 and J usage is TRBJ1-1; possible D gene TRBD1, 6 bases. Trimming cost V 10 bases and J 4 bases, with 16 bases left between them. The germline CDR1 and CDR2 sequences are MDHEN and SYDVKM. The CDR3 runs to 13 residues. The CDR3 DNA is TGTGCCACCCAACTCAGGGGTTCCACTGAAGCTTTCTTT. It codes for CATQLRGSTEAFF. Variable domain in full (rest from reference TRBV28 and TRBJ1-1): DVKVTQSSRYLVKRTGEKVFLECVQDMDHENMFWYRQDPGLGLRLIYFSYDVKMKEKGDIPEGYSVSREKKERFSLILESASTNQTSMYLCATQLRGSTEAFFGQGTRLTVV.

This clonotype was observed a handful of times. The CDR3 coding sequence is TGTGCCAGCAGTTGGGAACAGGGCAATCAGCCCCAGCATTTT. This codes for CASSWEQGNQPQHF. The rearrangement joins TRBV6-1 to TRBJ1-5, with D possibly matching TRBD1 (5 bases). The CDR3 spans 14 residues. Trimming removed 5 bases from V and 2 bases from J, with 10 bases in between. Germline loops: CDR1 MNHNS, CDR2 SASEGT.